This T cell receptor beta chain was identified in a study of cytomegalovirus exposure and HLA in healthy donors. As for the study in general: Out of 150 million to 200 million T cells, an earlier analysis found some 120 million unique TCR beta sequences in total. Study-wide results and caveats: 150 or so TCR beta chains were listed as cytomegalovirus-associated. Across donors, sequencing depth was assumed by presence/absence analyses to be roughly uniform. What a later analysis showed was that several of the most significant clusters appeared linked to common viral pathogens.

In the PCR, 60 Vbeta and 13 Jbeta primers were used. TCRdb's copy holds only in-frame clones and misses some; the assay was immunoSEQ multiplex PCR. The sample records around 100,000 clones, approximately 66% being singletons. Germline V CDR1 and CDR2: MNHNS, SASEGT. The CDR3 sequence is 14 residues long. V was shortened by 6 bases and J by 0 bases, with 10 bases between the two germline ends. Concerning this clone itself: Its antigen is undetermined.

The sequencing sample was made of PBMCs. The gene calls are TRBV6-1 and TRBJ2-3; D gene unclear. The receptor comes from a man aged 35 to 55 in good health and CMV-seropositive. CDR3: CASSPGPSTDTQYF. In nucleotides, the CDR3 is TGTGCCAGCAGCCCAGGCCCTAGCACAGATACGCAGTATTTT.